The following is a T cell receptor (beta chain) sequence with its context. As yet, its antigen is unknown. With V trimmed by 6 bases and J by 0 bases, 7 bases remained unmatched. There are 17 residues in the CDR3. Germline loops: CDR1 ENHRY, CDR2 SYGVKD. The time point was: cycle 4 day 1 (C4D1), after more than five weeks of nivolumab. With no exception, relapse followed autologous stem cell transplantation in all patients, and brentuximab vedotin exposure varied. This entry comes from a study of PD-1 blockade in classical Hodgkin lymphoma. General study results and limits: It was CD4+ TCR diversity, not CD8+, that rose significantly by C4D1. No one has yet defined what causes the repertoire differences, which may be disease activity or prior therapy. Newly diagnosed patients had baseline TCR diversity that was reportedly lower than that of healthy donors. It was among complete responders that baseline diversity resembled that of newly diagnosed patients.

The protocol was immunoSEQ multiplex PCR, while the TCRdb copy is restricted to in-frame clones and leaves out a portion. The sample consists of around 21,000 clones, about 77% of them appearing once. The input for sequencing was peripheral blood mononuclear cells (PBMCs), taken before the fourth cycle of nivolumab. This receptor was identified in a human donor with classical Hodgkin lymphoma. The rearrangement joins TRBV10-3 to TRBJ2-2, with TRBD1 matching over 10 bases. In DNA, the CDR3 is TGTGCCATCAGGGACAGGGGGACCTTTTCGAACACCGGGGAGCTGTTTTTT. Its translation: CAIRDRGTFSNTGELFF.